The clone carrying this T cell receptor (beta chain) was observed at least ten times. The source of the sample is a study of T cells in Graves' hyperthyroidism and ophthalmopathy. CDR1 is SQVTM, CDR2 ANQGSEA, per germline. The CDR3 contains 14 residues. V dropped 4 bases and J dropped 3 bases, with 15 bases sitting between them. The TCR beta CDR3 regions underwent amplification using RNA transcripts as the source. In the first-round RT-PCR of the TCR CDR3, the HTBI primer set was used. TCRdb called the multiplex PCR reads again in MiXCR, with one record for every CDR3 protein. Among around 190,000 distinct CDR3 sequences listed, approximately 15% were seen once.

The receptor's source is a woman aged 45-59 years with Graves' hyperthyroidism. The sample comprised blood. V gene TRBV29-1 combines with J gene TRBJ1-1, with D unresolved. The CDR3 here is CSVGTRTRDTEAFF. DNA of the CDR3: TGCAGCGTTGGGACCCGAACCCGGGACACTGAAGCTTTCTTT.